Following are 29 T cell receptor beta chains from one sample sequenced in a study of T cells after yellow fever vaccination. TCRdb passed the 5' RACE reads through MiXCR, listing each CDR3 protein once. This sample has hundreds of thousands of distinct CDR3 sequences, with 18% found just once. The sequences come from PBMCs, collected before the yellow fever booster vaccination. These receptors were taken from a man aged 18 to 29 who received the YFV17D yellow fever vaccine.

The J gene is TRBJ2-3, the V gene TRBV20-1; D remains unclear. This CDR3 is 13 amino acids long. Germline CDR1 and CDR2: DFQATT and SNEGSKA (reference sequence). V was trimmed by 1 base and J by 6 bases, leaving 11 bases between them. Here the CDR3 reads CSARVARYDTQYF. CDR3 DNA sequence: TGCAGTGCTAGAGTGGCTAGGTACGATACGCAGTATTTT.

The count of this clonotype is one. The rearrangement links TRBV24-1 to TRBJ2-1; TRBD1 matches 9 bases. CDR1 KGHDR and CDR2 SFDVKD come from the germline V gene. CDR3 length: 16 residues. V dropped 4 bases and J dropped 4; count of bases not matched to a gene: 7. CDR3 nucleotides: TGTGCCACCAGTGACCCAACAGGGGGCCTTTACAATGAGCAGTTCTTC. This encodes CATSDPTGGLYNEQFF.

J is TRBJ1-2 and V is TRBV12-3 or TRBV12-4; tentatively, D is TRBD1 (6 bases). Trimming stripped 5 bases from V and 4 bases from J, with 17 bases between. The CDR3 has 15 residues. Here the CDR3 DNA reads TGTGCCAGCAGTCCTTCGCCAAGGGGGGTCTATGGCTACACCTTC. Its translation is CASSPSPRGVYGYTF.

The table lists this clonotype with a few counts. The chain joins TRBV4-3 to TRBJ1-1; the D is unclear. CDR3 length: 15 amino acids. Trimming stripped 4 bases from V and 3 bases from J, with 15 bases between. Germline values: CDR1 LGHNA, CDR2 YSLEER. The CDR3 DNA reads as TGCGCCAGCAGCCCCCAAGAATCGGGTGACACTGAAGCTTTCTTT. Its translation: CASSPQESGDTEAFF.

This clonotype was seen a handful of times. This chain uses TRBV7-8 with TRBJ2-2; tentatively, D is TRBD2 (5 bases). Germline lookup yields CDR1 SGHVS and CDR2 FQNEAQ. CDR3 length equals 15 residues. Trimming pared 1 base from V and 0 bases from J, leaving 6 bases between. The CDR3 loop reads CASSLGAANTGELFF. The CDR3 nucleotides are TGTGCCAGCAGCTTAGGAGCGGCGAACACCGGGGAGCTGTTTTTT.

DNA of the CDR3: TGTGCCAGCAGTTACGCCGGGACAGGGGTTCGGTACGAGCAGTACTTC. This encodes CASSYAGTGVRYEQYF. This sequence joins TRBV6-2 or TRBV6-3 and TRBJ2-7, with 10 bases that match TRBD1. V shed 2 bases and J 4 bases; nucleotides not matched to a gene: 8. The CDR3 sequence is 16 residues long. CDR1 and CDR2 from the germline V gene are MNHEY and SVGEGT.

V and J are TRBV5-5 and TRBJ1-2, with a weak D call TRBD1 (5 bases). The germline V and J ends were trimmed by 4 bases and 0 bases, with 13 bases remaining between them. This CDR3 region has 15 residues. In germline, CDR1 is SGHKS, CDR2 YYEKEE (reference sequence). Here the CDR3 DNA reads TGTGCCAGCAGCCCGGGCGGACATCCTAACTATGGCTACACCTTC. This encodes CASSPGGHPNYGYTF.

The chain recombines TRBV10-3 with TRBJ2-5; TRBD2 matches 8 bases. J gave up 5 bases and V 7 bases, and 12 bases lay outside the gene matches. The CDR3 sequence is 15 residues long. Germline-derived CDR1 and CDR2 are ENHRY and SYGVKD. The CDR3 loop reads CAIKNSGGAGETQYF. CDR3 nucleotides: TGTGCCATCAAGAACTCGGGGGGGGCTGGGGAGACCCAGTACTTC.

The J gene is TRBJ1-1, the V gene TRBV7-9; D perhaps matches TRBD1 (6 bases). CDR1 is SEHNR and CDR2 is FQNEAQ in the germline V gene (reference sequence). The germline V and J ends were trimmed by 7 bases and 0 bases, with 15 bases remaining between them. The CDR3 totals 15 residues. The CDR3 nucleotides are TGTGCCAGCATCCCCGGGACACTGATGAACACTGAAGCTTTCTTT. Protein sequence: CASIPGTLMNTEAFF.

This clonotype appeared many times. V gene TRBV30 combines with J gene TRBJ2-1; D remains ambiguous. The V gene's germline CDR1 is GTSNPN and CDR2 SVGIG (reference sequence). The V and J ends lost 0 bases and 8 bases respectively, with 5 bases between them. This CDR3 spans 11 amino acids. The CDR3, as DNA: TGTGCCTGGAGTGTGTTCCATGAGCAGTTCTTC. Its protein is CAWSVFHEQFF.

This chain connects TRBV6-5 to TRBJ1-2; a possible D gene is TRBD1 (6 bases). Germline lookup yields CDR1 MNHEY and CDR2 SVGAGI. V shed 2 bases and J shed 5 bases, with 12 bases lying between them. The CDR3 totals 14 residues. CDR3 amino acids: CASSYQQGKYGYTF. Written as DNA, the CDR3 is TGTGCCAGCAGTTACCAACAGGGAAAGTATGGCTACACCTTC.

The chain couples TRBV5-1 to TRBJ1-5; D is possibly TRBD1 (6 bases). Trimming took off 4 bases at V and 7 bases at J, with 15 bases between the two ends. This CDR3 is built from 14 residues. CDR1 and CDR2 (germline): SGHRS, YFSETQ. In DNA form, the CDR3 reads TGCGCCAGCAGCATCACAGGGCGGGAACAGCCCCAGCATTTT. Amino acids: CASSITGREQPQHF.

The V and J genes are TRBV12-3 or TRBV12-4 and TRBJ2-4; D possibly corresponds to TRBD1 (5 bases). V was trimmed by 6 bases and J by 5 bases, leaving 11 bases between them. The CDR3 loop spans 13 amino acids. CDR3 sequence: CASSRGAENIQYF. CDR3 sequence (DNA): TGTGCCAGCAGCCGTGGGGCGGAAAACATTCAGTACTTC.

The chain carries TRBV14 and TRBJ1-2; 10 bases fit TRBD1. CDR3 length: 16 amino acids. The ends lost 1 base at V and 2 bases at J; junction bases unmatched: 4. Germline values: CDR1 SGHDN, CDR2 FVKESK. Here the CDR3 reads CASSQGGQGTNYGYTF. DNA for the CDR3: TGTGCCAGCAGCCAAGGGGGACAGGGGACAAACTATGGCTACACCTTC.

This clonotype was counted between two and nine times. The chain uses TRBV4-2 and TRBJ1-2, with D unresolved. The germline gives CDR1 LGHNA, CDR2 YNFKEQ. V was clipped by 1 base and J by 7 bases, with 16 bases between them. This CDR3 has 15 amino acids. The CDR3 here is CASSQGLASFRGYTF. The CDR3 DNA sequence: TGTGCCAGCAGCCAAGGTCTCGCCAGTTTCCGTGGCTACACCTTC.

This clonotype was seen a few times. The CDR3 nucleotides read TGCGCCAGCAGCCAGACGGGACAGGAGGCCTACAATGAGCAGTTCTTC. Translating gives CASSQTGQEAYNEQFF. V is TRBV4-1 and J is TRBJ2-1; TRBD1 matches 8 bases. Germline V lookup: CDR1 MGHRA, CDR2 YSYEKL. V gave up 3 bases and J gave up 2 bases; unmatched junction bases: 6. The CDR3 consists of 16 residues.

The CDR3 nucleotides read TGCAGTGCTAGTTCGTTCAGGGAGACCCAGTACTTC. Residues: CSASSFRETQYF. The chain is built from TRBV20-1 and TRBJ2-5; D remains ambiguous. Trimming left V 3 bases short and J 5 bases short, with 10 bases between. Germline CDR1 is DFQATT and CDR2 is SNEGSKA (reference sequence). This CDR3 comprises 12 residues.

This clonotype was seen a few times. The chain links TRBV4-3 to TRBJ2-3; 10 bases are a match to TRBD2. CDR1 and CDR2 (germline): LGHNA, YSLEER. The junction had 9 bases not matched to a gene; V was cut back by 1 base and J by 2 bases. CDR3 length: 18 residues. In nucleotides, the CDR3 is TGCGCCAGCAGCCAAGCTAGCGGGGGATGGTTTCCCACAGATACGCAGTATTTT. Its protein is CASSQASGGWFPTDTQYF.

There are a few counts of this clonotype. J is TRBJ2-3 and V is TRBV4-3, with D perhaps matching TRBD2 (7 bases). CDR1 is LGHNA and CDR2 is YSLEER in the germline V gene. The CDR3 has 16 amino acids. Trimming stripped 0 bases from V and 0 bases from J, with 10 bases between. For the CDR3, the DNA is TGCGCCAGCAGCCAAGACGGCGGGGGCAGCACAGATACGCAGTATTTT. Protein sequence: CASSQDGGGSTDTQYF.

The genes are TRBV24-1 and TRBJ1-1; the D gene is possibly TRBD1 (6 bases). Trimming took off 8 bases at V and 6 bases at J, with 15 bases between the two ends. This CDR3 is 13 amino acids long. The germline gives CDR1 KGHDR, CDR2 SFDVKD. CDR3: CATTPAGGSEAFF. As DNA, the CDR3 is TGTGCCACCACTCCCGCCGGGGGCTCTGAAGCTTTCTTT.

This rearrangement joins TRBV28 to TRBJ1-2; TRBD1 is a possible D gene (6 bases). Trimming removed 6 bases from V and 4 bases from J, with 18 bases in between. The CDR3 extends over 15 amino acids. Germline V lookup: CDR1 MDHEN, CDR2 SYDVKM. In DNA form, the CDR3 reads TGTGCCAGCAGCCCCAAAACCAGGGGCCCCTATGGCTACACCTTC. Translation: CASSPKTRGPYGYTF.

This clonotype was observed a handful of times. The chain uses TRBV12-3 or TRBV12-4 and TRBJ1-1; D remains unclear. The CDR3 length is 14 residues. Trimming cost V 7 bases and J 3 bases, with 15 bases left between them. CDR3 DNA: TGTGCCAGCACCAAAAGGGAAAAGGACACTGAAGCTTTCTTT. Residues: CASTKREKDTEAFF.

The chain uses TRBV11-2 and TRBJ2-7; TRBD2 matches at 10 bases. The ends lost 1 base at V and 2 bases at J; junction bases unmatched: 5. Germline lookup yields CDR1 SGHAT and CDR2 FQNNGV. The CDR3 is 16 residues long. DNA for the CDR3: TGTGCCAGCAGCTTAGCCTCAGCGGGGGGGACCTACGAGCAGTACTTC. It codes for CASSLASAGGTYEQYF.

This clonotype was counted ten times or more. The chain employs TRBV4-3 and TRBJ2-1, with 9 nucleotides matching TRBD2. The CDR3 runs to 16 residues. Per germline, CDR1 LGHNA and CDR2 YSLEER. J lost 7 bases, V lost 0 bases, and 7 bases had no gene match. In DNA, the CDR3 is TGCGCCAGCAGCCAAGATACCGCGGGGGGGAAGAATGAGCAGTTCTTC. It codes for CASSQDTAGGKNEQFF.

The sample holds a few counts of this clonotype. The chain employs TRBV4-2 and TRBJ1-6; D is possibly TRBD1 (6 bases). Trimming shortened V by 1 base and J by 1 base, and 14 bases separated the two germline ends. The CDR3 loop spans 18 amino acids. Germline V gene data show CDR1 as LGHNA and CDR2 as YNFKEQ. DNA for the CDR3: TGTGCCAGCAGCCAAGGCCTCAGGGGAGGGTCCTATAATTCACCCCTCCACTTT. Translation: CASSQGLRGGSYNSPLHF.

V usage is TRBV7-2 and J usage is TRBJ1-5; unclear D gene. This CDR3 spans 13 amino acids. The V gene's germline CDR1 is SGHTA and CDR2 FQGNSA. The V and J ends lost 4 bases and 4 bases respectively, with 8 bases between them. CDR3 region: CASSYTNNQPQHF. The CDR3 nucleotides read TGTGCCAGCAGCTATACTAATAATCAGCCCCAGCATTTT.

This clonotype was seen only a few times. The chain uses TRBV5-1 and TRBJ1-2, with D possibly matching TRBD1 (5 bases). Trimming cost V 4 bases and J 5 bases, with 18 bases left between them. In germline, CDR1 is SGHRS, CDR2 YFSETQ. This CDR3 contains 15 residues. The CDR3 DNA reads TGCGCCAGCAGCGCGGCGTTCGGGGGGGGATATGGCTACACCTTC. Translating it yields CASSAAFGGGYGYTF.

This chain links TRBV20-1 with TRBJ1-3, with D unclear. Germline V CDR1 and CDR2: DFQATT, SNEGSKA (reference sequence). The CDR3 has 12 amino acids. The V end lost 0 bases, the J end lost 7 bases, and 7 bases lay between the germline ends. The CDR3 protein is CSAREGPNTIYF. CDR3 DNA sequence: TGCAGTGCTAGAGAAGGGCCTAACACCATATATTTT.

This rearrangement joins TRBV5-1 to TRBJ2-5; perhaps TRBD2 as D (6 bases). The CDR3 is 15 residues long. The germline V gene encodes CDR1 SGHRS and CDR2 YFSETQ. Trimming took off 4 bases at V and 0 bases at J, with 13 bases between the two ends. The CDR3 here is CASSLSRDYQETQYF. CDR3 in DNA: TGCGCCAGCAGCCTTTCGCGGGACTACCAAGAGACCCAGTACTTC.